Below are 2 T cell receptor beta chains sequenced from a single sample in a study of TIL therapy for anti-PD-1-resistant metastatic lung cancer. Specified time point: pre-treatment sample, taken before nivolumab and TIL therapy. The immunoSEQ assay was v3. The protocol was immunoSEQ multiplex PCR, while the TCRdb copy is restricted to in-frame clones and leaves out a portion. The repertoire holds about 50,000 clones, with roughly 85% as singletons. This specimen consisted of blood, obtained at baseline. The receptors shown here come from a woman between 30 and 79 years old with non-small cell lung cancer.

The sample holds one count of this clone. The V gene is TRBV5-1, the J gene TRBJ2-7; 7 bases line up with TRBD1. J was trimmed by 4 bases and V by 0 bases; bases with no gene match: 4. The CDR3 is 14 amino acids. Germline assignment: CDR1 SGHRS and CDR2 YFSETQ. This CDR3 is CASSLATGVYEQYF. The CDR3 nucleotides are TGCGCCAGCAGCTTGGCTACAGGGGTTTACGAGCAGTACTTC. The variable domain in full, with the rest retrieved from reference TRBV5-1 and TRBJ2-7, is KAGVTQTPRYLIKTRGQQVTLSCSPISGHRSVSWYQQTPGQGLQFLFEYFSETQRNKGNFPGRFSGRQFSNSRSEMNVSTLELGDSALYLCASSLATGVYEQYFGPGTRLTVT.

This clone was seen only once. The gene calls are TRBV7-8 and TRBJ1-2; D may be TRBD1 (6 bases). V was shortened by 5 bases and J by 0 bases, with 7 bases between the two germline ends. Looked up from germline, CDR1 is SGHVS and CDR2 is FQNEAQ. The CDR3 runs 13 residues. This CDR3 is CASSRQANYGYTF. For the CDR3, the DNA is TGTGCCAGCAGCCGACAGGCTAACTATGGCTACACCTTC.